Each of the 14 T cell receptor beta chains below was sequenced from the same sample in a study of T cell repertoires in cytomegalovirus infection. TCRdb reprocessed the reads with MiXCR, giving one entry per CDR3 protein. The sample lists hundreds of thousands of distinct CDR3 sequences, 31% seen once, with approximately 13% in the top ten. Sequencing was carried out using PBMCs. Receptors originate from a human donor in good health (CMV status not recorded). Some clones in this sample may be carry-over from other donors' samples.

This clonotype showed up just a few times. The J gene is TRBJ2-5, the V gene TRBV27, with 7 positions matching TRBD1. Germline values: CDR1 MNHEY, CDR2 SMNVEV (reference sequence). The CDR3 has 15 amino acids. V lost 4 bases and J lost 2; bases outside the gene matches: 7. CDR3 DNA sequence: TGTGCCAGCAGTTCCATTACGACAGGGCAAGAGACCCAGTACTTC. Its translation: CASSSITTGQETQYF.

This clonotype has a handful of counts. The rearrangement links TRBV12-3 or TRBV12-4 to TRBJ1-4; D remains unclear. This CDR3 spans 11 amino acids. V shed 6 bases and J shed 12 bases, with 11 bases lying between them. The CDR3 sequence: CASSSAGELFF. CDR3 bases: TGTGCCAGCAGCTCCGCTGGGGAACTGTTTTTT.

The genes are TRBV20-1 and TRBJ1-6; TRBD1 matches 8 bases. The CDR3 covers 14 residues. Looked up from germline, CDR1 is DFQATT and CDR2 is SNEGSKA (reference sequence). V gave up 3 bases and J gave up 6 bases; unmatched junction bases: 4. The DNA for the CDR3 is TGCAGTGCTAGCCAGGACAGGGTTAATTCACCCCTCCACTTT. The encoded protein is CSASQDRVNSPLHF.

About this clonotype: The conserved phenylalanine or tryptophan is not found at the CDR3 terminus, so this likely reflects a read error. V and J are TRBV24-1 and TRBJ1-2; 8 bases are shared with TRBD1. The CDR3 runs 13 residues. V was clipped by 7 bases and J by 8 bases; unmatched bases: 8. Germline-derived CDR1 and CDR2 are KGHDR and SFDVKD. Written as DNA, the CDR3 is TGTGCCACCAGCGAGACAGGGGCGCGAGGCTACACCTGC. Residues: CATSETGARGYTC.

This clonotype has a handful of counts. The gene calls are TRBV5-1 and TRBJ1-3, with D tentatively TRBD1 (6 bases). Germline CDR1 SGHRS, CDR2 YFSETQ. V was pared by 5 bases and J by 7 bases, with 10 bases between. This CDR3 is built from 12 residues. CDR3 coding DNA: TGCGCCAGCAGTAACAGGGAGAACACCATATATTTT. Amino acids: CASSNRENTIYF.

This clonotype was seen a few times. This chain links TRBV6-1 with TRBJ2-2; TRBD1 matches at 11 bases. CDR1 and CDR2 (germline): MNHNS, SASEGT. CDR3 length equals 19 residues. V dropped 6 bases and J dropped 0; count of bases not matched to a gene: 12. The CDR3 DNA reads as TGTGCCAGCAGGAGGACAGGGGGCATCTCCCATGCGAACACCGGGGAGCTGTTTTTT. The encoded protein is CASRRTGGISHANTGELFF.

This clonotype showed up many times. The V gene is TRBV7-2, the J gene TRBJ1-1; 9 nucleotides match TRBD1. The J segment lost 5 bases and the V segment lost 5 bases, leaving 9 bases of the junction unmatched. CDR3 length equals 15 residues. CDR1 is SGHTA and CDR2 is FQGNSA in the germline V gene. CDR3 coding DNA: TGTGCCAGCAGCCCCGTAAGGACAGGGGTAACTGAAGCTTTCTTT. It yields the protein CASSPVRTGVTEAFF.

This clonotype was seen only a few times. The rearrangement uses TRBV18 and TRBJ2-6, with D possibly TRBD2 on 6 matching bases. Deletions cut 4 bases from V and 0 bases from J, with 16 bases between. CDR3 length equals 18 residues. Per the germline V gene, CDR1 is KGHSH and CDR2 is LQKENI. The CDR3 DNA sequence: TGTGCCAGCTCACGCTCGGAGGGCCGTGTCTCTGGGGCCAACGTCCTGACTTTC. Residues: CASSRSEGRVSGANVLTF.

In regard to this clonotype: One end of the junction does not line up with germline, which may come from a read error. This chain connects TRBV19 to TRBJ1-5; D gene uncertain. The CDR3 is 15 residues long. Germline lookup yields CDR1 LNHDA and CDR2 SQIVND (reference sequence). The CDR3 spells CASSIRWESDQSQHF. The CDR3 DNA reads TGTGCCAGTAGTATCAGGTGGGAGTCGGATCAGTCCCAGCATTTT.

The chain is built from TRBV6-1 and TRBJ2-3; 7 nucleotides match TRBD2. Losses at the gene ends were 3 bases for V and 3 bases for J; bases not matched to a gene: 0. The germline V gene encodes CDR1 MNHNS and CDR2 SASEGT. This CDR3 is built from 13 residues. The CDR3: CASSEGLTDTQYF. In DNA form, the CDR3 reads TGTGCCAGCAGTGAGGGACTAACAGATACGCAGTATTTT.

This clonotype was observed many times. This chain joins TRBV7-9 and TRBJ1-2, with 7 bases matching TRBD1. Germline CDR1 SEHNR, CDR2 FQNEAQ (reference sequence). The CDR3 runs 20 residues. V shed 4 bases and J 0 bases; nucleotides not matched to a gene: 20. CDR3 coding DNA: TGTGCCAGCAGCTCCGACGGACTAGCAGGGGGGGGGTACCCTAACTATGGCTACACCTTC. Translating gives CASSSDGLAGGGYPNYGYTF.

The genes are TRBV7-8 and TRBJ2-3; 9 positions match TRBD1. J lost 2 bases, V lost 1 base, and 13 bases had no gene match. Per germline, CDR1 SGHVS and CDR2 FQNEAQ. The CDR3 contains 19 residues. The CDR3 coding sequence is TGTGCCAGCAGCTTAGTAACAGGGGGCCCTAGACATTTCACAGATACGCAGTATTTT. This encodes CASSLVTGGPRHFTDTQYF. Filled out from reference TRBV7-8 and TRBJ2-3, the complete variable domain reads GAGVSQSPRYKVAKRGQDVALRCDPISGHVSLFWYQQALGQGPEFLTYFQNEAQLDKSGLPSDRFFAERPEGSVSTLKIQRTQQEDSAVYLCASSLVTGGPRHFTDTQYFGPGTRLTVL.

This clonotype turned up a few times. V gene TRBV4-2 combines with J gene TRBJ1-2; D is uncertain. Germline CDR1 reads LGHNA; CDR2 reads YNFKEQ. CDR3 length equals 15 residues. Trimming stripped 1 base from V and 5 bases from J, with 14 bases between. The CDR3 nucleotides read TGTGCCAGCAGCCAAGCTAGAAATGTAGGGTATGGCTACACCTTC. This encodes CASSQARNVGYGYTF.

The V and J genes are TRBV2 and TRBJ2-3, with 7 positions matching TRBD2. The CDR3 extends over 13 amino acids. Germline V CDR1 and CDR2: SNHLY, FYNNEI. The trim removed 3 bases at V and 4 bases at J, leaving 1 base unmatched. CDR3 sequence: CASSDRGADTQYF. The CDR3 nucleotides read TGTGCCAGCAGTGACCGGGGGGCAGATACGCAGTATTTT.